A selection of T cell receptor beta chains follows, all from one sample in a study of beta chain features in type 1 diabetes. The method was immunoSEQ multiplex PCR; TCRdb's version includes in-frame clones alone and lacks a portion of them. The data contain 680,000 or so clones, 13% of them singletons. The sequenced sample was naive CD4+ T cells from blood. The receptor set was obtained from a man younger than 30 with type 1 diabetes. Both conserved end residues are part of each CDR3. D genes are given only for firm matches. Clone size is given for some rows only: seen once, a few or many times, or a class if the clone is expanded.

j_call,v_call,clone_size,d_call,cdr3_nt,cdr3_aa
TRBJ2-3,TRBV19,.,.,TGTGCCAGTACCCGGTGGGACTCCACAGATACGCAGTATTTT,CASTRWDSTDTQYF
TRBJ1-5,TRBV19,few,.,TGTGCCAGTAGTATCCCAGGGATTAGCAATCAGCCCCAGCATTTT,CASSIPGISNQPQHF
TRBJ2-3,TRBV28,few,.,TGTGCCAGCAGTCCCCGGGGCAGGAGCACAGATACGCAGTATTTT,CASSPRGRSTDTQYF
TRBJ2-1,TRBV19,.,TRBD1,TGTGCCAGTAGTAGAGGACAGGGAGCGATGAATGAGCAGTTCTTC,CASSRGQGAMNEQFF
TRBJ2-2,TRBV5-4,.,TRBD1,TGTGCCAGCAGCGCGACAGGGGGATGGAACACCGGGGAGCTGTTTTTT,CASSATGGWNTGELFF
TRBJ1-1,TRBV7-9,few,.,TGTGCCAGCAGCTTACGGACAGCGTCGAACACTGAAGCTTTCTTT,CASSLRTASNTEAFF
TRBJ2-1,TRBV5-1,.,TRBD2,TGCGCCAGCACTGGGACTAGCGGATCCTACAATGAGCAGTTCTTC,CASTGTSGSYNEQFF
TRBJ2-5,TRBV18,.,TRBD1,TGTGCCAGCTCACACGCTTGGGACAGACAAGAGACCCAGTACTTC,CASSHAWDRQETQYF
TRBJ1-1,TRBV6-1,.,TRBD1,TGTGCCAGCAGTGAAGGGAAGGGGGCGGCGAACACTGAAGCTTTCTTT,CASSEGKGAANTEAFF
TRBJ2-5,TRBV2,few,.,TGTGCCAGCAGTGAGCTTAGGACCCAAGAGACCCAGTACTTC,CASSELRTQETQYF
TRBJ2-7,TRBV29-1,.,TRBD1,TGCAGCGTTCTTCCCCTGACGGGACAGGTCCCCTACGAGCAGTACTTC,CSVLPLTGQVPYEQYF
TRBJ2-7,TRBV28,.,.,TGTGCCAGCAGTCCTCACGTGGGGCCGTCCTACGAGCAGTACTTC,CASSPHVGPSYEQYF
TRBJ1-1,TRBV30,.,.,TGTGCCTGGAGTCCGATGAACACTGAAGCTTTCTTT,CAWSPMNTEAFF
TRBJ2-5,TRBV7-3,.,TRBD1,TGTGCCAGCAGCTTAGGGGCAGGGGGTCATGAGACCCAGTACTTC,CASSLGAGGHETQYF
TRBJ1-3,TRBV2,few,.,TGTGCCAGCAGTCGTGAGGACTCTGGAAACACCATATATTTT,CASSREDSGNTIYF
TRBJ2-7,TRBV10-3,few,TRBD1,TGTGCCATCAAACAGGGGGAACGGACCGGGGTCTACGAGCAGTACTTC,CAIKQGERTGVYEQYF
TRBJ2-7,TRBV18,.,.,TGTGCCAGCTCACCCCGGCCGGGCGACGAGCAGTACTTC,CASSPRPGDEQYF
TRBJ1-5,TRBV9,few,.,TGTGCCAGCAGCGTAGCCGGGGATGAAGGTCAGCCCCAGCATTTT,CASSVAGDEGQPQHF
TRBJ1-5,TRBV18,.,TRBD1,TGTGCCAGCTCACCACAAGGGACAGGAGGAAGCAATCAGCCCCAGCATTTT,CASSPQGTGGSNQPQHF
TRBJ1-6,TRBV30,.,TRBD1,TGTGCCTGGAGTAGGGCGGGACAGGTGAATTCACCCCTCCACTTT,CAWSRAGQVNSPLHF
TRBJ1-3,TRBV30,.,TRBD1,TGTGCCTGGAGTGTACAGGGGGGGACTGGAAACACCATATATTTT,CAWSVQGGTGNTIYF
TRBJ1-5,TRBV19,few,.,TGTGCCAGTAGTATTAGCCAGGCCAATCAGCCCCAGCATTTT,CASSISQANQPQHF
TRBJ2-4,TRBV28,few,TRBD2,TGTGCCAGCAGTTTACGGGGGGAAAACATTCAGTACTTC,CASSLRGENIQYF
TRBJ1-5,TRBV6-5,few,.,TGTGCCAGCAGCATTCGTCGGGCCAATCAGCCCCAGCATTTT,CASSIRRANQPQHF
TRBJ1-2,TRBV18,.,TRBD1,TGTGCCAGCTCACCGGACAGGGAGGGTGGCTACACCTTC,CASSPDREGGYTF
TRBJ2-5,TRBV6-1,few,.,TGTGCCAGCAACCTACAGGTTAGGGAGACCCAGTACTTC,CASNLQVRETQYF
TRBJ2-5,TRBV18,.,.,TGTGCCAGCTCACCACCGGGCAACCAAGAGACCCAGTACTTC,CASSPPGNQETQYF
TRBJ1-2,TRBV7-9,few,.,TGTGCCAGCAGCCCAATAGCCATCTCAGAAGGCTACACCTTC,CASSPIAISEGYTF
TRBJ2-7,TRBV7-2,.,TRBD2,TGTGCCAGTCCTAGCGGGAGGCACTCCTACGAGCAGTACTTC,CASPSGRHSYEQYF
TRBJ2-1,TRBV6-5,few,.,TGTGCCAGCAGCGCAGTGGGCTCCTACAATGAGCAGTTCTTC,CASSAVGSYNEQFF
TRBJ2-7,TRBV19,.,.,TGTGCCAGTAGTAGTTCCGTAACTATCTCCTACGAGCAGTACTTC,CASSSSVTISYEQYF
TRBJ1-1,TRBV25-1,.,.,TGTGCCAGCAGTGTGGCCAGTGGGAACACTGAAGCTTTCTTT,CASSVASGNTEAFF